A selection of T cell receptor beta chains follows, all from one sample in a study of metastatic and nonmetastatic thyroid tumors. With MiXCR, TCRdb called clones anew from the PCR reads. The sample has approximately 40,000 clones, roughly 10% seen once. The sequenced sample consisted of blood. All receptors derive from a female donor with papillary thyroid cancer or a benign thyroid nodule (not recorded which). Some clones in this sample may be carry-over from other donors' samples. Each CDR3 is given with its conserved first and last residue. D genes are given only for firm matches. The size field is filled for only some rows; it gives once, few, many or a size class.

clone_size	v_call	j_call	d_call	cdr3_nt	cdr3_aa
many	TRBV20-1	TRBJ2-7	NA	TGCAGTGCTAGACAGGGGTGGGCCTACGAGCAGTACTTC	CSARQGWAYEQYF
many	TRBV13	TRBJ1-1	NA	TGTGCCAGCAGCTTCCAGGGATCTGGCACTGAAGCTTTCTTT	CASSFQGSGTEAFF
many	TRBV27	TRBJ2-7	TRBD2	TGTGCCAGCAGTCCTAACGTGGGGGGGTATGAGCAGTACTTC	CASSPNVGGYEQYF
many	TRBV7-3	TRBJ2-1	TRBD1	TGTGCCAGCAGTCCCGGACAGGGACGCTCCTACAATGAGCAGTTCTTC	CASSPGQGRSYNEQFF
NA	TRBV7-6	TRBJ2-2	TRBD1	TGTGCCAGCAGATCCACCGGGACAGAGTATTGGGAGCTGTTTTTT	CASRSTGTEYWELFF
many	TRBV6-2/TRBV6-3	TRBJ1-1	NA	TGTGCCAGCAGTACTACGACCGACGGAATCGGAGGGACTGAAGCTTTCTTT	CASSTTTDGIGGTEAFF
many	TRBV4-1	TRBJ2-7	TRBD2	TGCGCCAGCAGCCAAGGGACCGGACTAGCGCACTCCTACGAGCAGTACTTC	CASSQGTGLAHSYEQYF
many	TRBV11-1	TRBJ2-5	TRBD1	TGTGCCAGCAGCCCTCTTGGGGGGACAGGAGGTCGGGAGACCCAGTACTTC	CASSPLGGTGGRETQYF
NA	TRBV9	TRBJ2-6	TRBD1	TGTGCCAGCAGCGTACCCCGGGACAGGGGGCGAGAAGGGGTCAACGTCTTGACTTTC	CASSVPRDRGREGVNVLTF
many	TRBV3-1	TRBJ2-1	NA	TGTGCCAGCAGCCAAGTTGGCGAGGGTATGAATGAGCAGTTCTTC	CASSQVGEGMNEQFF
many	TRBV5-8	TRBJ2-3	NA	TGTGCCAGCAGCTTACGCGCAACAGATACGCAGTATTTT	CASSLRATDTQYF
many	TRBV10-3	TRBJ1-2	NA	TGTGCCATCAGTGAGGGGGGAAGAAGGGAGTCCTATGGCTACACCTTC	CAISEGGRRESYGYTF
NA	TRBV5-8	TRBJ1-5	NA	TGTGCCAGCAGCTTGGAGGGGACCCACACAGATACGCAGCATTTT	CASSLEGTHTDTQHF
many	TRBV27	TRBJ2-7	NA	TGTGCCAGCGGGACAGCGGGAGTTTCCTACGAGCAGTACTTC	CASGTAGVSYEQYF
many	TRBV2	TRBJ2-3	TRBD1	TGTGCCAGCAGTGGCGGCAGGGGGCCCGATACGCAGTATTTT	CASSGGRGPDTQYF
NA	TRBV5-6	TRBJ1-2	NA	TGTACCAGCAGCTGGGACGGTGGCTACACCTTC	CTSSWDGGYTF
NA	TRBV7-2	TRBJ2-2	TRBD2	TGTGCCAGCAGCTTAGCGGGCACTAGCGTAAACACCGGGGAGCTGTTTTTT	CASSLAGTSVNTGELFF
NA	TRBV7-2	TRBJ1-4	TRBD1	TGTGCCAGCAGCTTAAGTTGGCAGGGGGATGAAAAACTGTTTTTT	CASSLSWQGDEKLFF
few	TRBV29-1	TRBJ2-2	NA	TGCAGCGCCCGTTATTCCCCCGGGGAGCTGTTTTTT	CSARYSPGELFF
many	TRBV27	TRBJ2-1	TRBD2	TGTGCCAGCAGCCCGACGCTAGCGGGAGGGGTGGATGAGCAGTTCTTC	CASSPTLAGGVDEQFF
NA	TRBV12-3/TRBV12-4	TRBJ2-7	TRBD2	TGTGCCAGCAGTTACGTAGGGGCGGGAGGGATCTACGAGCAGTACTTC	CASSYVGAGGIYEQYF